The rows below give T cell receptor beta chains drawn from one sample of a study of cytomegalovirus exposure and HLA in healthy donors. Method: immunoSEQ multiplex PCR; TCRdb's copy keeps in-frame clones and lacks some. The sample yields 170,000 or so clones, 77% seen once. Sequencing input: PBMCs. The source is a woman aged 25 to 39 in good health and CMV-seropositive. Each CDR3 is given with its conserved first and last residue. D genes are given only for firm matches. Part of the rows lack a size; the others show once, few, many or a class for expanded clones.

J gene: TRBJ2-2; V gene: TRBV7-3; clone size: -; D gene: TRBD1; CDR3 protein: CASSLGQAGRGTGELFF; CDR3 DNA: TGTGCCAGCAGCCTGGGGCAAGCAGGCAGGGGGACCGGGGAGCTGTTTTTT
J gene: TRBJ2-1; V gene: TRBV9; clone size: once; D gene: TRBD2; CDR3 protein: CASSVGGGIYNEQFF; CDR3 DNA: TGTGCCAGCAGCGTAGGGGGGGGTATATACAATGAGCAGTTCTTC
J gene: TRBJ2-7; V gene: TRBV6-5; clone size: -; D gene: TRBD2; CDR3 protein: CASNPLQAGVHEQYF; CDR3 DNA: TGTGCCAGCAACCCTCTCCAAGCGGGAGTCCACGAGCAGTACTTC
J gene: TRBJ1-1; V gene: TRBV5-4; clone size: -; D gene: TRBD1; CDR3 protein: CASSSTGVGDTEAFF; CDR3 DNA: TGTGCCAGCAGCTCCACAGGGGTAGGGGACACTGAAGCTTTCTTT
J gene: TRBJ2-7; V gene: TRBV9; clone size: once; D gene: TRBD2; CDR3 protein: CASTAGVGVREQYF; CDR3 DNA: TGTGCCAGCACAGCGGGAGTAGGGGTACGCGAGCAGTACTTC
J gene: TRBJ1-1; V gene: TRBV5-1; clone size: once; D gene: -; CDR3 protein: CASSLAVGGEAFF; CDR3 DNA: TGCGCCAGCAGCTTGGCCGTTGGGGGGGAAGCTTTCTTT
J gene: TRBJ1-6; V gene: TRBV19; clone size: -; D gene: -; CDR3 protein: CASRLYGNSPLHF; CDR3 DNA: TGTGCCAGTCGATTATATGGCAATTCACCCCTCCACTTT
J gene: TRBJ1-4; V gene: TRBV28; clone size: -; D gene: -; CDR3 protein: CASRYRVGYEKLFF; CDR3 DNA: TGTGCCAGCAGGTACAGGGTAGGATATGAAAAACTGTTTTTT
J gene: TRBJ2-1; V gene: TRBV11-2; clone size: -; D gene: -; CDR3 protein: CASSLDRLPAQVF; CDR3 DNA: TGTGCCAGCAGCTTAGATCGATTACCAGCTCAGGTCTTC
J gene: TRBJ1-5; V gene: TRBV27; clone size: -; D gene: -; CDR3 protein: CASSGNKGLNQPQHF; CDR3 DNA: TGTGCCAGCAGTGGCAATAAGGGGTTAAATCAGCCCCAGCATTTT
J gene: TRBJ2-1; V gene: TRBV29-1; clone size: -; D gene: TRBD2; CDR3 protein: CSERGLSLDNEQFF; CDR3 DNA: TGCAGCGAGCGGGGACTCTCCTTGGACAATGAGCAGTTCTTC
J gene: TRBJ2-7; V gene: TRBV7-3; clone size: few; D gene: TRBD2; CDR3 protein: CASSLGLAGGHEQYF; CDR3 DNA: TGTGCCAGCAGCTTGGGATTAGCGGGAGGCCACGAGCAGTACTTC
J gene: TRBJ2-7; V gene: TRBV11-3; clone size: -; D gene: -; CDR3 protein: CASSLDWGWGYEHYF; CDR3 DNA: TGTGCCAGCAGCTTAGATTGGGGCTGGGGCTACGAGCATTACTTC
J gene: TRBJ2-1; V gene: TRBV7-2; clone size: -; D gene: -; CDR3 protein: CASSTLGDLWDNEQFF; CDR3 DNA: TGTGCCAGCAGCACCTTAGGGGACTTGTGGGACAATGAGCAGTTCTTC
J gene: TRBJ2-1; V gene: TRBV30; clone size: few; D gene: TRBD2; CDR3 protein: CAWTLSGRARNEQFF; CDR3 DNA: TGTGCCTGGACCTTAAGCGGGAGGGCCCGCAATGAGCAGTTCTTC
J gene: TRBJ2-5; V gene: TRBV18; clone size: -; D gene: TRBD2; CDR3 protein: CASSPSGGQETQYF; CDR3 DNA: TGTGCCAGCTCACCGTCCGGGGGGCAAGAGACCCAGTACTTC
J gene: TRBJ2-7; V gene: TRBV10-2; clone size: once; D gene: TRBD1; CDR3 protein: CASRGQGGLVYEQYF; CDR3 DNA: TGCGCCAGCAGAGGACAGGGAGGTTTGGTCTACGAGCAGTACTTC
J gene: TRBJ2-1; V gene: TRBV5-1; clone size: -; D gene: -; CDR3 protein: CASSLDITGSYNEQFF; CDR3 DNA: TGCGCCAGCAGCTTGGACATCACGGGCTCCTACAATGAGCAGTTCTTC
J gene: TRBJ1-1; V gene: TRBV6-6; clone size: -; D gene: -; CDR3 protein: CASSYSGGEAFF; CDR3 DNA: TGTGCCAGCAGTTACTCGGGGGGTGAAGCTTTCTTT